This entry describes one TCR beta chain. This clone was seen more than once but under ten times. Its antigen has not been determined. The input lacks base qualities; no much larger clone sits a single base away. Per the germline V gene, SGHTS is the CDR1 and YDEGEE is the CDR2. Including the terminal cysteine and phenylalanine, the CDR3 comprises 15 residues. Only the CDR3 region is kept as DNA, spanning 45 bases read in frame from base 1. V is trimmed back by 4 bases and J by 4 bases, and the junction contains 9 bases that no gene match accounts for. The data were obtained in a study of graft-versus-host responses after intestinal transplantation (dated by TCRdb to about 2021). Study-wide context: Recipients received multivisceral, liver-intestinal, or isolated intestinal transplants. Anti-thymocyte globulin induction was given to all recipients, followed by maintenance tacrolimus and steroids for about 3 years. After intestinal transplantation, graft-versus-host and host-versus-graft alloreactive T cell clones in the graft, circulation and bone marrow were tracked using bulk TCR-beta CDR3 sequencing. Alloreactive clones were identified by sequencing pre-transplant mixed lymphocyte reaction products and comparing them with unstimulated pre-transplant donor and recipient T cells. Of the roughly 24 intestinal transplant recipients enrolled in the cohort, one of whom was a retransplant, a few patients without pretransplant specimens were excluded. A peak of at least 4% donor T cells among recipient peripheral blood mononuclear cells was the definition used for donor T cell macrochimerism. Rather than going through the commercial service, samples from three later patients were sequenced in-house on an Illumina MiSeq and processed with MiXCR.

Library generation was performed with the immunoSEQ multiplex PCR assay. In most patients, genomic DNA was isolated using the Qiagen DNeasy Blood and Tissue Kit and sent frozen to Adaptive Biotechnologies for TCR sequencing. For most patients, genomic DNA was subjected to high-throughput TCR-beta CDR3 sequencing by Adaptive Biotechnologies. The published analysis was carried out like this. TCR sequencing data for roughly 17 patients were retrieved from Adaptive's ImmunoSEQ software; three other patients were processed with MiXCR and VDJtools. To correct CD4 versus CD8 sorting errors, any sequence found in both subsets at a frequency ratio below 5:1 was removed. CDR3 nucleotide sequences shared between donor and recipient were removed because the origin of such sequences could not be assigned. To count as alloreactive, a clone needed at least 2-fold expansion over unstimulated cells and a minimum CFSE-low frequency of 0.002% (template counts) or 0.001% (read counts). Clones were considered mappable if detected in sequenced pre-transplant spleen, lymph node, or MLR CFSE-low populations of the donor or recipient. Cumulative frequency of alloreactive clones was calculated as a percentage of all sequences weighted by copy number. The clones in this table, taken by TCRdb from immuneACCESS, are in-frame only. Not every clone is retained; where verified, under half of the shortfall comes from an unresolved V gene, and the cause of the rest is unknown. That table gives V, J and clone size, and the DNA gave D and trimming. For this sample the table gives under 140,000 clones, of which about 94% were detected only once. 0.5% to 0.6% of the sample is in the top ten clones.

Overall study results and their limits: GvH clones were found in recipient bone marrow, and some of the GvH clones appeared earlier in ileal mucosa or blood, which is consistent with an intestinal mucosal origin. Conclusions were limited by the relatively low number and heterogeneity of intestinal transplant patients. Early after transplant, peak levels of circulating GvH clones were associated with declines in HvG clones. Patients with donor T cell macrochimerism had high GvH to HvG T cell clonal ratios in their allografts.

This specimen's time point label, per the study, means: cells obtained before transplantation from donor or recipient. CD3+CD4+ and CD3+CD8+ populations were FACS-sorted from unstimulated pre-transplant donor and recipient cells taken from spleen or lymph nodes. The sample was unstimulated CD8+ T cells sorted from spleen or lymph node cells, taken before intestinal transplant. The chain couples TRBV5-8 to TRBJ2-5, and 8 bases in between align with TRBD1. The clonotype was recovered from a human donor who received an intestinal transplant. The DNA reads TGTGCCAGCAGCCCCGGGACAGGAGGGGCAGAGACCCAGTACTTC. Its protein reads: CASSPGTGGAETQYF. Joined to the reference TRBV5-8 and TRBJ2-5 proteins, this CDR3 gives the full variable domain: EAGVTQSPTHLIKTRGQQATLRCSPISGHTSVYWYQQALGLGLQFLLWYDEGEERNRGNFPPRFSGRQFPNYSSELNVNALELEDSALYLCASSPGTGGAETQYFGPGTRLLVL.